The present T cell receptor (beta chain) was sequenced within a study of T cell responses to AZD1222 COVID-19 vaccine (dated by TCRdb to the early 2020s). Concerning the study at large: A total of 233 trial participants underwent TCR sequencing, of whom 200 to 220 had received two doses of AZD1222 and around 26 had received two doses of the MenACWY control vaccine. Trial participants were enrolled by age into 18-55, 56-69 and 70-plus year subgroups, with roughly 160, 29 and 62 TCR-sequenced participants respectively. What the study reported, not specific to this receptor: Because no day 14 peak-response samples were available, the repertoires could be characterized only after the peak T cell response. The 56-69-year group was small, and its depth increase did not reach significance, likely because of low power. Participants were mostly white British and included more females than males, and it was suggested by the authors that clonal diversity may have been underestimated. Conclusions about previously exposed vaccinees were limited because only a handful of AZD1222 recipients were SARS-CoV-2 seropositive at baseline. Nearly half of unique spike-specific TCRs reportedly recognized epitopes outside regions mutated in the B.1.351 and B.1.1.7 variants. The vaccine-associated CD4 TCRs covered the entire spike protein, and the dominant responses fell in regions 160-218 and 743-854. A significant rise in spike-specific TCR breadth and depth was observed after two AZD1222 doses relative to day 0 and relative to MenACWY recipients.

From its cysteine to its phenylalanine, the CDR3 spans 14 amino acids. Only the CDR3 part of the read is kept: 42 bases, read in frame from the first base. V is trimmed back by 6 bases and J by 0 bases, and the junction contains 5 bases that no gene match accounts for. According to the germline V gene, CDR1 reads MNHEY and CDR2 reads SVGAGI. The CDR3 regions of human TCRbeta chains were analyzed by immunosequencing. The authors' pipeline ran thus. Repertoire TCRs were checked for matches against a reference library of SARS-CoV-2-specific TCRs that had been generated using the MIRA antigen-specificity platform. Breadth meant the fraction of unique TCRs that were SARS-CoV-2-associated, whereas depth meant the fraction of total T cells that were SARS-CoV-2-associated. Using the MIRA data, each spike-specific TCR was mapped to the spike region that the TCR reacts to and placed in a CD4 or CD8 class. Log10-transformed breadth and depth values were compared by one-way ANOVA with Sidak's multiple comparisons tests. TCRdb stores this immuneACCESS table with in-frame sequences only. Part of the clones is absent; in the studies checked, under half of the shortfall reflects unresolved V genes, and no reason is known for the rest. V and J calls and clone size are copied from that table; D and trimming were computed from the DNA. A total of 140,000 or so clones appear in this sample, about 94% of them only once. Roughly 4% of the sample belongs to the ten largest clones.

What the time point label conveys for this sample: about 28 days (+/-7) after the second vaccine dose. AZD1222 recipients whose second dose came at about 4 weeks and those whose second dose came at about 12 weeks were combined into one group, since spike-specific TCR depth and breadth did not differ between the two schedules. Vaccinee samples came from UK trials COV001 and COV002, including a single-blind randomized controlled phase 2/3 trial of AZD1222 (ChAdOx1 nCoV-19) in healthy adults. Trial participant PBMC samples were collected at day 0 and day 28 after the second dose for TCRbeta chain sequencing. This clone came up a few times. It has no known antigen specificity. The input lacks base qualities; no much larger clone sits a single base away.

Sequenced here: peripheral blood, sampled 28 days after the second AZD1222 dose. The sequence is built from TRBV6-5 and TRBJ2-7, with TRBD2 identical over 7 junction bases. This receptor was taken from an adult who received the AZD1222 COVID-19 vaccine. The CDR3 region reads CASSSGRVSYEQYF. DNA sequence: TGTGCCAGCAGCTCGGGGAGGGTCTCCTACGAGCAGTACTTC.